Shown below are 30 T cell receptor beta chains from a single sample sequenced in a study of cytomegalovirus exposure and HLA in healthy donors. Clones were read by immunoSEQ multiplex PCR, and TCRdb kept only the in-frame ones, dropping some. Of roughly 95,000 clones in the sample, about 85% were seen once. Sequenced sample: PBMCs. These receptors were obtained from a man between 18 and 29 years old in good health and CMV-seropositive.

This chain connects TRBV5-1 to TRBJ2-3; D is unresolved. V was clipped by 4 bases and J by 1 base, with 10 bases between them. The CDR3 has 14 residues. Germline V gene data show CDR1 as SGHRS and CDR2 as YFSETQ. CDR3 sequence reads: CASSPVGGTDTQYF. The DNA for the CDR3 is TGCGCCAGCAGCCCGGTGGGCGGCACAGATACGCAGTATTTT.

This chain links TRBV6-1 with TRBJ1-5, with 7 bases that match TRBD1. The CDR3 length is 15 residues. J lost 4 bases, V lost 2 bases, and 5 bases had no gene match. CDR1 and CDR2 from the germline V gene are MNHNS and SASEGT. The CDR3 nucleotides read TGTGCCAGCAGTGAACAGGCAGGGGGGAATCAGCCCCAGCATTTT. Protein sequence: CASSEQAGGNQPQHF.

The V gene is TRBV27, the J gene TRBJ2-1; tentatively, D is TRBD1 (5 bases). This CDR3 spans 16 amino acids. Germline CDR1 and CDR2: MNHEY and SMNVEV (reference sequence). Between the trimmed V and J ends, which lost 4 bases and 0 bases, there was a span of 13 bases. The CDR3 is CASSYKGMSSYNEQFF. The DNA for the CDR3 is TGTGCCAGCAGTTATAAGGGGATGAGCTCCTACAATGAGCAGTTCTTC.

The rearrangement links TRBV6-1 to TRBJ2-3; 9 bases line up with TRBD1. CDR3 length: 13 amino acids. Germline CDR1 is MNHNS and CDR2 is SASEGT. With 5 bases clipped from V and 6 bases from J, the junction kept 3 bases outside the gene matches. CDR3 nucleotide sequence: TGTGCCAGCAGTAAAACAGGGGGCGATACGCAGTATTTT. Translating gives CASSKTGGDTQYF.

The chain employs TRBV6-1 and TRBJ2-3, with TRBD2 matching over 10 bases. The CDR3 is 15 amino acids. Germline V lookup: CDR1 MNHNS, CDR2 SASEGT. The V and J ends lost 6 bases and 0 bases, in that order; junction bases with no gene match: 3. CDR3 protein: CASSATSGSTDTQYF. DNA of the CDR3: TGTGCCAGCAGCGCGACTAGCGGGAGCACAGATACGCAGTATTTT.

This chain links TRBV27 with TRBJ2-3; weak D call: TRBD2 (6 bases). V shed 5 bases and J shed 5 bases, with 14 bases lying between them. The CDR3 has 14 residues. Germline values: CDR1 MNHEY, CDR2 SMNVEV (reference sequence). The CDR3 coding sequence is TGTGCCAGCAGTCTGAACCGAGCGGGAGATACGCAGTATTTT. Its protein is CASSLNRAGDTQYF.

The J gene is TRBJ2-7, the V gene TRBV5-6; D call uncertain. CDR1 SGHDT and CDR2 YYEEEE come from the germline V gene. CDR3 length: 12 amino acids. V lost 0 bases to trimming and J lost 3 bases, with 4 bases between them. CDR3 bases: TGTGCCAGCAGCTTGGGGGACTACGAGCAGTACGTC. It specifies CASSLGDYEQYV.

The gene calls are TRBV28 and TRBJ2-7; TRBD1 agrees at 12 bases. J gave up 7 bases and V 4 bases, and 8 bases lay outside the gene matches. This CDR3 contains 15 residues. The germline CDR1 and CDR2 sequences are MDHEN and SYDVKM. The CDR3 DNA is TGTGCCAGCAGTTCCCCGGGACAGGGGGCTGGGGAGCAGTACGTC. It translates to CASSSPGQGAGEQYV.

The chain employs TRBV7-9 and TRBJ1-1; 8 bases are shared with TRBD1. V was pared by 5 bases and J by 1 base, with 6 bases of the junction left unmatched. Germline V gene lookup returns CDR1 SEHNR and CDR2 FQNEAQ (reference sequence). This CDR3 has 15 amino acids. CDR3 sequence: CASSLGTGRNTEAFF. The CDR3 nucleotides read TGTGCCAGCAGCCTGGGGACAGGACGGAACACTGAAGCTTTCTTT.

V is TRBV19 and J is TRBJ1-3; D is undetermined. The germline V gene has CDR1 LNHDA and CDR2 SQIVND (reference sequence). Between the trimmed V and J ends, which lost 5 bases and 0 bases, there was a span of 8 bases. This CDR3 is 14 amino acids long. CDR3 sequence: CASSFAGSGNTIYF. Written as DNA, the CDR3 is TGTGCCAGTAGTTTCGCAGGCTCTGGAAACACCATATATTTT.

This chain joins TRBV5-1 and TRBJ2-4; 7 bases match TRBD1. The CDR3 has 14 residues. CDR1 SGHRS and CDR2 YFSETQ come from the germline V gene. Unmatched junction bases numbered 9, after V lost 4 bases and J lost 8 bases. DNA of the CDR3: TGCGCCAGCAGCAAAGACAGGGCTTGGGACATTCAGTACTTC. The encoded protein is CASSKDRAWDIQYF.

The chain employs TRBV20-1 and TRBJ1-1; D unclear. Germline lookup yields CDR1 DFQATT and CDR2 SNEGSKA (reference sequence). The CDR3 consists of 11 residues. V lost 4 bases to trimming and J lost 1 base, with 4 bases between them. The CDR3 sequence: CSATKNTEAFF. CDR3 DNA sequence: TGCAGTGCTACCAAGAACACTGAAGCTTTCTTT.

This sequence joins TRBV28 and TRBJ2-7, with a weak D call TRBD2 (6 bases). Germline V gene sequence: CDR1 MDHEN, CDR2 SYDVKM. The CDR3 contains 15 residues. V lost 6 bases, J lost 4 bases, and 19 bases lay in between. The CDR3 DNA reads as TGTGCCAGCAGCGTCGCCGGGGAGGACCCGTACGAGCAGTACGTC. It encodes CASSVAGEDPYEQYV.

The rearrangement joins TRBV5-1 to TRBJ1-1; 11 positions match TRBD1. The CDR3 contains 15 residues. V trimming: 3 bases; J trimming: 3 bases; junction bases outside the gene matches: 4. CDR1 and CDR2 from the germline V gene are SGHRS and YFSETQ. The CDR3 spells CASSWEGQGDTEAFF. The CDR3 DNA is TGCGCCAGCAGCTGGGAGGGACAGGGGGACACTGAAGCTTTCTTT.

The genes are TRBV12-5 and TRBJ1-5, with D unresolved. The germline CDR1 and CDR2 sequences are LGHNT and FRNRAP. Trimming left V 0 bases short and J 4 bases short, with 10 bases between. The CDR3 extends over 15 amino acids. The CDR3 sequence is CASGLVAGFNQPQHF. Here the CDR3 DNA reads TGTGCTAGTGGTTTGGTAGCAGGATTTAATCAGCCCCAGCATTTT.

This rearrangement joins TRBV5-4 to TRBJ2-3; weak D call: TRBD2 (6 bases). CDR1 is SGHNT, CDR2 YYREEE, per germline (reference sequence). Trimming left V 3 bases short and J 1 base short, with 27 bases between. The CDR3 extends over 20 amino acids. The CDR3 nucleotides read TGTGCCAGCAGCTCCCCGGCCGGTGGGGGAGGCTTTCCGGGCACAGATACGCAGTATTTT. Translation gives CASSSPAGGGGFPGTDTQYF.

The rearrangement links TRBV5-4 to TRBJ1-4, with 7 nucleotides matching TRBD1. Trimming at V came to 4 bases and at J to 3 bases, leaving 3 bases not matched to a gene. The germline V gene has CDR1 SGHNT and CDR2 YYREEE (reference sequence). The CDR3 runs to 14 residues. The CDR3 DNA sequence: TGTGCCAGCAGCCGGGACAGTCCTAATGAAAAACTGTTTTTT. This gives the protein CASSRDSPNEKLFF.

The chain joins TRBV2 to TRBJ2-5, with 9 positions matching TRBD2. This CDR3 region has 13 residues. Trimming removed 6 bases from V and 5 bases from J; junction bases left unmatched: 4. Germline CDR1 reads SNHLY; CDR2 reads FYNNEI. The CDR3 protein is CASRREGLETQYF. For the CDR3, the DNA is TGTGCCAGCAGGCGGGAGGGCCTCGAGACCCAGTACTTC.

J is TRBJ2-1 and V is TRBV5-1, with 10 bases identical to TRBD2. CDR3 length: 15 amino acids. CDR1 is SGHRS and CDR2 is YFSETQ in the germline V gene. V gave up 2 bases and J gave up 7 bases; unmatched junction bases: 6. CDR3 sequence reads: CASSFSAGGPNEQFF. CDR3 in DNA: TGCGCCAGCAGCTTCTCAGCGGGAGGGCCTAATGAGCAGTTCTTC.

The chain recombines TRBV28 with TRBJ2-1, with TRBD2 matching over 15 bases. CDR3 size: 20 residues. The V segment lost 6 bases and the J segment 6 bases; nucleotides outside the gene matches: 18. Per the germline V gene, CDR1 is MDHEN and CDR2 is SYDVKM. The CDR3 region is CASSSPGTSGRSQPGNEQFF. The CDR3 DNA follows: TGTGCCAGCAGCTCTCCCGGGACTAGCGGGAGGTCTCAGCCTGGCAATGAGCAGTTCTTC.

The chain uses TRBV7-2 and TRBJ2-2; 8 bases match TRBD1. This CDR3 has 16 amino acids. The germline CDR1 and CDR2 sequences are SGHTA and FQGNSA. The J segment lost 1 base and the V segment lost 5 bases, leaving 6 bases of the junction unmatched. The DNA of the CDR3 is TGTGCCAGCAGCCCTGGCGGACAGGGGAACACCGGGGAGCTGTTTTTT. Its translation: CASSPGGQGNTGELFF.

This chain connects TRBV6-4 to TRBJ2-5, with 9 bases aligning to TRBD1. Germline assignment: CDR1 MRHNA and CDR2 SNTAGT. This CDR3 has 16 residues. J gave up 4 bases and V 3 bases, and 9 bases lay outside the gene matches. CDR3 in amino acids: CASSETPGQGRETQYF. CDR3 nucleotides: TGTGCCAGCAGTGAAACCCCGGGACAGGGAAGAGAGACCCAGTACTTC.

In this sample, this clone is medium-sized. This chain uses TRBV7-9 with TRBJ1-4; no definite D call. The germline gives CDR1 SEHNR, CDR2 FQNEAQ (reference sequence). V was cut by 5 bases and J by 5 bases, with 9 bases left in between. The CDR3 is 13 residues long. The CDR3 sequence is CASSQDTNEKLFF. The CDR3 DNA reads as TGTGCCAGCAGCCAAGACACGAATGAAAAACTGTTTTTT.

This clone was seen only a few times. The chain recombines TRBV7-2 with TRBJ1-3; D ambiguous. This CDR3 has 13 amino acids. Germline V gives CDR1 SGHTA, CDR2 FQGNSA. Deletions cut 4 bases from V and 6 bases from J, with 10 bases between. CDR3 amino acids: CASSSGVENTIYF. The CDR3 DNA sequence: TGTGCCAGCAGCTCCGGGGTGGAAAACACCATATATTTT.

CDR3 residues: CASSQIPPGGWDQPQHF. DNA of the CDR3: TGTGCCAGCAGTCAAATCCCCCCGGGGGGCTGGGATCAGCCCCAGCATTTT. This chain uses TRBV27 with TRBJ1-5; a possible D gene is TRBD1 (6 bases). This CDR3 spans 17 amino acids. V shed 5 bases and J shed 5 bases, with 22 bases lying between them. From germline, CDR1 is MNHEY and CDR2 SMNVEV (reference sequence).

The chain uses TRBV19 and TRBJ2-3, with 10 positions matching TRBD1. The CDR3 runs to 15 residues. CDR1 is LNHDA, CDR2 SQIVND, per germline (reference sequence). V shed 3 bases and J 0 bases; nucleotides not matched to a gene: 0. The chain's CDR3 is CASSMDRGSTDTQYF. Written as DNA, the CDR3 is TGTGCCAGTAGTATGGACAGGGGGAGCACAGATACGCAGTATTTT.

This clone was counted a single time. V and J are TRBV6-1 and TRBJ1-1; D gene unclear. The V end was cut by 6 bases, the J end by 3 bases, with 5 bases between. Germline lookup yields CDR1 MNHNS and CDR2 SASEGT. CDR3 length: 11 residues. DNA for the CDR3: TGTGCCAGCAGCCAGTACACTGAAGCTTTCTTT. This encodes CASSQYTEAFF.

The genes are TRBV5-1 and TRBJ2-5; D is perhaps TRBD1 (5 bases). CDR1 is SGHRS and CDR2 is YFSETQ in the germline V gene. V was pared by 4 bases and J by 5 bases, with 15 bases between. The CDR3 extends over 14 amino acids. The CDR3 DNA follows: TGCGCCAGCAGCCTTTCAGGGTCCCCGGAGACCCAGTACTTC. This sequence encodes CASSLSGSPETQYF. The whole variable domain, filled in from reference TRBV5-1 and TRBJ2-5, reads KAGVTQTPRYLIKTRGQQVTLSCSPISGHRSVSWYQQTPGQGLQFLFEYFSETQRNKGNFPGRFSGRQFSNSRSEMNVSTLELGDSALYLCASSLSGSPETQYFGPGTRLLVL.

This clone was detected only once. V is TRBV15 and J is TRBJ1-4; 8 bases agree with TRBD1. J lost 1 base, V lost 0 bases, and 13 bases had no gene match. The CDR3 is made up of 20 amino acids. The germline CDR1 and CDR2 sequences are LNHNV and YYDKDF (reference sequence). The CDR3 spells CATSRDRRDRRERTNEKLFF. The CDR3 DNA reads TGTGCCACCAGCAGAGACCGCCGGGACAGGAGGGAAAGAACTAATGAAAAACTGTTTTTT.

In its sample, this clone was seen once. V usage is TRBV10-1 and J usage is TRBJ2-1; D possibly corresponds to TRBD1 (6 bases). Trimming cost V 3 bases and J 7 bases, with 10 bases left between them. Germline assignment: CDR1 WNHNN and CDR2 SYGVQD (reference sequence). The CDR3 length is 13 residues. CDR3 DNA sequence: TGCGCCAGCAGTGAAAACAGGGCGAATGAGCAGTTCTTC. Translating gives CASSENRANEQFF.